Shown below are 30 T cell receptor beta chains from a single sample sequenced in a study of CD8 T cells in Susac syndrome. Reverse transcription used about 0.45 to 1 ug RNA and random hexamers. TCRdb fed the immunoSEQ multiplex PCR reads into MiXCR, producing one record per CDR3 protein. The profile covers about 120,000 distinct CDR3 sequences, with about 94% appearing a single time and approximately 0.13% taken by the ten largest. The sequencing input was CD4+ T cells from PBMCs. The receptors were sampled from a human donor with multiple sclerosis.

The chain links TRBV18 to TRBJ2-5; D gene uncertain. Trimming stripped 2 bases from V and 2 bases from J, with 6 bases between. This CDR3 contains 13 residues. Germline V gives CDR1 KGHSH, CDR2 LQKENI. The CDR3 loop reads CASSPTAQETQYF. CDR3 nucleotide sequence: TGTGCCAGCTCACCAACCGCGCAAGAGACCCAGTACTTC.

This clonotype was counted a few times. The V and J genes are TRBV18 and TRBJ1-5, with a weak D call TRBD1 (6 bases). The CDR3 is 15 amino acids. Germline V lookup: CDR1 KGHSH, CDR2 LQKENI. V lost 3 bases, J lost 1 base, and 10 bases lay in between. CDR3 sequence: CASSPPGASNQPQHF. DNA for the CDR3: TGTGCCAGCTCACCCCCGGGGGCAAGCAATCAGCCCCAGCATTTT.

This rearrangement joins TRBV15 to TRBJ1-5; D is perhaps TRBD1 (5 bases). Germline-derived CDR1 and CDR2 are LNHNV and YYDKDF (reference sequence). With 3 bases removed from V and 0 bases from J, the gap between germline ends came to 18 bases. CDR3 length equals 18 residues. The CDR3, as DNA: TGTGCCACCAGCAGGGAGGATCAGGGCAGTGGTAGCAATCAGCCCCAGCATTTT. Translating it yields CATSREDQGSGSNQPQHF.

This chain uses TRBV24-1 with TRBJ1-1; possibly TRBD1 for D (5 bases). Germline CDR1 reads KGHDR; CDR2 reads SFDVKD. This CDR3 has 13 amino acids. Trimming left V 4 bases short and J 3 bases short, with 8 bases between. The DNA of the CDR3 is TGTGCCACCAGTGACGCGGGGGACACTGAAGCTTTCTTT. This codes for CATSDAGDTEAFF.

The chain is built from TRBV27 and TRBJ1-1; tentative D call: TRBD1 (5 bases). The V and J ends lost 6 bases and 4 bases respectively, with 18 bases between them. Per the germline V gene, CDR1 is MNHEY and CDR2 is SMNVEV (reference sequence). The CDR3 is 15 amino acids. CDR3 sequence reads: CASRPLGGSGTEAFF. Here the CDR3 DNA reads TGTGCCAGCAGACCACTGGGGGGTTCTGGCACTGAAGCTTTCTTT.

The chain is built from TRBV7-2 and TRBJ1-4; D unresolved. The germline V gene encodes CDR1 SGHTA and CDR2 FQGNSA. V lost 3 bases and J 7 bases, leaving 15 bases between the germline ends. CDR3 length equals 15 residues. CDR3 loop: CASSFPGKRSEKLFF. DNA for the CDR3: TGTGCCAGCAGCTTTCCGGGAAAAAGAAGTGAAAAACTGTTTTTT.

The chain recombines TRBV4-2 with TRBJ2-5, with D possibly called TRBD1 or TRBD2 (5 bases each). In germline, CDR1 is LGHNA, CDR2 YNFKEQ. Trimming took off 6 bases at V and 5 bases at J, with 19 bases between the two ends. The CDR3 spans 15 residues. CDR3 loop: CASRPRSVGDETQYF. The CDR3 DNA sequence: TGTGCCAGCAGGCCAAGATCTGTAGGGGACGAGACCCAGTACTTC.

The V and J genes are TRBV7-2 and TRBJ1-2; D may be TRBD1 (5 bases). Per the germline V gene, CDR1 is SGHTA and CDR2 is FQGNSA. There are 15 residues in the CDR3. The germline V and J ends were trimmed by 5 bases and 0 bases, with 13 bases remaining between them. The CDR3 spells CASSGQGAANYGYTF. CDR3 sequence (DNA): TGTGCCAGCAGCGGGCAGGGTGCAGCTAACTATGGCTACACCTTC.

The rearrangement uses TRBV4-2 and TRBJ2-4; D perhaps matches TRBD1 (5 bases). V lost 6 bases and J lost 0, with 18 bases in between. The CDR3 extends over 17 amino acids. Germline V gene lookup returns CDR1 LGHNA and CDR2 YNFKEQ. The CDR3 nucleotides are TGTGCCAGCAGAGACCAACTCGGAAGGGGAGCCAAAAACATTCAGTACTTC. This sequence encodes CASRDQLGRGAKNIQYF.

The chain recombines TRBV6-6 with TRBJ2-2, with D perhaps assigned TRBD1 or TRBD2 (7 bases each). The CDR3 sequence is 14 residues long. The V gene's germline CDR1 is MNHNY and CDR2 SVGAGI (reference sequence). The V end lost 10 bases, the J end lost 6 bases, and 18 bases lay between the germline ends. CDR3 nucleotides: TGTGCCACAACCAGGGGGGGGGACGCCGGGGAGCTGTTTTTT. Its protein product is CATTRGGDAGELFF.

This clonotype was detected a few times. The rearrangement links TRBV7-2 to TRBJ2-2, with 9 nucleotides matching TRBD1. The length of the CDR3 is 14 residues. The germline V gene encodes CDR1 SGHTA and CDR2 FQGNSA. The trim removed 3 bases at V and 6 bases at J, leaving 2 bases unmatched. The CDR3 reads CASSLGQGPGELFF. CDR3 in DNA: TGTGCCAGCAGCTTGGGACAGGGTCCCGGGGAGCTGTTTTTT.

The gene calls are TRBV3-1 and TRBJ2-2; 8 nucleotides agree with TRBD2. The germline gives CDR1 LGHDT, CDR2 YNNKEL (reference sequence). CDR3 length: 19 residues. Trimming took 6 bases from V and 0 from J; bases not matched to a gene: 15. The CDR3 reads CASRVSGTRVVANTGELFF. DNA for the CDR3: TGTGCCAGCAGGGTTAGCGGGACCCGAGTGGTAGCGAACACCGGGGAGCTGTTTTTT.

The chain carries TRBV2 and TRBJ1-4; no clear D gene. The germline V gene encodes CDR1 SNHLY and CDR2 FYNNEI. V was shortened by 3 bases and J by 5 bases, with 10 bases between the two germline ends. The CDR3 has 14 amino acids. CDR3: CASSDRAGNEKLFF. Written as DNA, the CDR3 is TGTGCCAGCAGTGACCGGGCAGGAAATGAAAAACTGTTTTTT.

This chain links TRBV2 with TRBJ1-5; weak D call: TRBD1 (5 bases). The germline gives CDR1 SNHLY, CDR2 FYNNEI. This CDR3 comprises 13 residues. V was cut by 4 bases and J by 4 bases, with 8 bases left in between. In DNA form, the CDR3 reads TGTGCCAGCAGTGTAGGGGATAATCAGCCCCAGCATTTT. It translates to CASSVGDNQPQHF.

This chain joins TRBV7-2 and TRBJ2-7; 7 nucleotides agree with TRBD1. Germline V gives CDR1 SGHTA, CDR2 FQGNSA. V lost 5 bases to trimming and J lost 4 bases; unmatched junction nucleotides: 5. CDR3 length equals 13 residues. CDR3 protein: CASSEGTEYEQYF. The CDR3 bases are TGTGCCAGCAGCGAAGGGACAGAGTACGAGCAGTACTTC.

The gene calls are TRBV9 and TRBJ2-7; a weak D match, TRBD1 (5 bases). This CDR3 has 14 residues. The V and J ends lost 4 bases and 3 bases respectively, with 14 bases between them. Germline V gene lookup returns CDR1 SGDLS and CDR2 YYNGEE. The CDR3 nucleotides are TGTGCCAGCAGCCCGACTGCAGGGTTCTACGAGCAGTACTTC. Translating it yields CASSPTAGFYEQYF.

Only one count was recorded for this clonotype. The chain links TRBV7-8 to TRBJ1-1; D may be TRBD1 (6 bases). With 1 base removed from V and 0 bases from J, the gap between germline ends came to 12 bases. Germline V gives CDR1 SGHVS, CDR2 FQNEAQ. This CDR3 is built from 16 residues. This chain's CDR3 is CASSLVAGAVNTEAFF. CDR3 bases: TGTGCCAGCAGCTTAGTCGCAGGGGCCGTGAACACTGAAGCTTTCTTT.

J is TRBJ1-2 and V is TRBV19; D ambiguous. Germline V CDR1 and CDR2: LNHDA, SQIVND (reference sequence). This CDR3 has 13 amino acids. V was pared by 5 bases and J by 8 bases, with 15 bases between. The CDR3 DNA reads TGTGCCAGTAGTGTTCCTCACGGTTTCGGCTACACCTTC. Translating gives CASSVPHGFGYTF.

The chain combines TRBV9 with TRBJ1-5; no clear D gene. Trimming stripped 0 bases from V and 7 bases from J, with 14 bases between. This CDR3 has 15 amino acids. The germline CDR1 and CDR2 sequences are SGDLS and YYNGEE. The CDR3: CASSVGPGKGQPQHF. In DNA form, the CDR3 reads TGTGCCAGCAGCGTAGGGCCGGGTAAAGGACAGCCCCAGCATTTT.

The table lists this clonotype with a count of one. V is TRBV6-1 and J is TRBJ2-1; TRBD1 matches 7 bases. The CDR3 contains 16 residues. The junction had 12 bases not matched to a gene; V was cut back by 6 bases and J by 4 bases. Germline V lookup: CDR1 MNHNS, CDR2 SASEGT. CDR3 loop: CASRRTGGARYNEQFF. The CDR3, as DNA: TGTGCCAGCAGGAGGACAGGCGGCGCGAGGTACAATGAGCAGTTCTTC.

This clonotype appeared a single time. The J gene is TRBJ2-1, the V gene TRBV29-1; D may match TRBD1 or TRBD2 (6 bases each). Germline V gene sequence: CDR1 SQVTM, CDR2 ANQGSEA. V lost 1 base to trimming and J lost 6 bases, with 13 bases between them. The CDR3 is 14 amino acids. The CDR3: CSVEGGGQGNEQFF. CDR3 sequence (DNA): TGCAGCGTTGAAGGAGGGGGGCAGGGCAATGAGCAGTTCTTC.

This clonotype was seen only once. The rearrangement joins TRBV29-1 to TRBJ2-2; possible D gene TRBD1, 6 bases. Germline values: CDR1 SQVTM, CDR2 ANQGSEA. This CDR3 is built from 14 residues. Trimming cost V 6 bases and J 0 bases, with 11 bases left between them. This CDR3 is CSVSRGANTGELFF. In DNA, the CDR3 is TGCAGCGTCTCCAGGGGCGCGAACACCGGGGAGCTGTTTTTT.

In its sample, this clonotype was seen once. The chain employs TRBV12-3 or TRBV12-4 and TRBJ2-1; a weak D match, TRBD2 (5 bases). The CDR3 consists of 13 residues. Trimming took off 5 bases at V and 7 bases at J, with 12 bases between the two ends. CDR3 amino acids: CASSQTRLNEQFF. The CDR3 region has the DNA TGTGCCAGCAGTCAAACTAGGTTGAATGAGCAGTTCTTC.

V gene TRBV6-5 combines with J gene TRBJ2-1; 7 bases are a match to TRBD2. The CDR3 is 12 amino acids. CDR1 and CDR2 from the germline V gene are MNHEY and SVGAGI. Trimming cost V 4 bases and J 9 bases; bases outside gene matches: 3. CDR3 sequence (DNA): TGTGCCAGCAGTTTCCCGGGGGGTGAGCAGTTCTTC. Translating gives CASSFPGGEQFF.

This rearrangement joins TRBV3-1 to TRBJ2-3, with 9 bases matching TRBD2. The CDR3 is 15 amino acids. Trimming removed 2 bases from V and 4 bases from J; junction bases left unmatched: 4. Germline V CDR1 and CDR2: LGHDT, YNNKEL (reference sequence). The CDR3: CASSQIAGEPDTQYF. CDR3 in DNA: TGTGCCAGCAGCCAAATAGCGGGGGAGCCAGATACGCAGTATTTT.

J is TRBJ1-5 and V is TRBV29-1; a weak D match, TRBD1 (5 bases). V was shortened by 7 bases and J by 6 bases, with 13 bases between the two germline ends. CDR1 is SQVTM and CDR2 is ANQGSEA in the germline V gene. This CDR3 region has 12 residues. The CDR3 nucleotides are TGCAGCGGCCGGGACCCCGGTCAGCCCCAGCATTTT. Its protein is CSGRDPGQPQHF.

J is TRBJ2-3 and V is TRBV25-1; 10 positions match TRBD2. Germline CDR1 reads MGHDK; CDR2 reads SYGVNS. The CDR3 runs to 15 residues. With V trimmed by 5 bases and J by 7 bases, 9 bases remained unmatched. This CDR3 reads CASSTVAGGRHTQYF. Written as DNA, the CDR3 is TGTGCCAGCAGTACGGTAGCGGGGGGCCGTCATACGCAGTATTTT.

The rearrangement uses TRBV3-1 and TRBJ2-3, with TRBD2 as a possible D gene (5 bases). The CDR3 loop spans 16 amino acids. Germline V gives CDR1 LGHDT, CDR2 YNNKEL (reference sequence). Trimming stripped 0 bases from V and 1 base from J, with 11 bases between. In DNA form, the CDR3 reads TGTGCCAGCAGCCAAGATTTAGGACTCCGCACAGATACGCAGTATTTT. Amino acid sequence: CASSQDLGLRTDTQYF.

V usage is TRBV20-1 and J usage is TRBJ1-4; possible D gene TRBD1, 6 bases. Trimming removed 3 bases from V and 0 bases from J, with 11 bases in between. Germline values: CDR1 DFQATT, CDR2 SNEGSKA (reference sequence). This CDR3 is 15 amino acids long. In DNA form, the CDR3 reads TGCAGTGCTAGTGAACAGGGATCAACTAATGAAAAACTGTTTTTT. Protein: CSASEQGSTNEKLFF.

The chain has TRBV9 and TRBJ2-1; D is possibly TRBD1 (6 bases). CDR1 SGDLS and CDR2 YYNGEE come from the germline V gene. The germline V and J ends were trimmed by 4 bases and 12 bases, with 17 bases remaining between them. The CDR3 covers 13 residues. The CDR3 nucleotides are TGTGCCAGCAGCCCATTCGGGACACAGGTGCAGTTCTTC. Amino acid sequence: CASSPFGTQVQFF.